This TCR beta chain originates from a study of beta chain features in type 1 diabetes. Overall study: There were around 110 million sorted cells examined across all samples.

Isolated RNA was reverse transcribed in full, so expressed TCRB transcripts were sequenced. Sequencing was performed with immunoSEQ multiplex PCR; in TCRdb, only in-frame clones are kept and a portion is missing. The profile shows hundreds of thousands of clones, about 14% of them singletons. The CDR3 consists of 17 residues. In germline, CDR1 is SNHLY, CDR2 FYNNEI. The trim removed 7 bases at V and 3 bases at J, leaving 15 bases unmatched. This clone has more than one count but fewer than ten. Sequences were obtained from naive CD4+ T cells from blood. The receptor was isolated from a man younger than 30 in good health. The chain uses TRBV2 and TRBJ2-3; 8 bases agree with TRBD2. The CDR3 protein is CASTLLPGGGLTDTQYF. CDR3 bases: TGTGCCAGCACCCTCCTTCCCGGCGGGGGGCTAACAGATACGCAGTATTTT.